The entry below describes one TCR beta chain. The sample belongs to a study of immune characterization of retroperitoneal liposarcoma. Germline V lookup: CDR1 SGHTA, CDR2 FQGNSA. CDR3 size: 15 residues. V lost 2 bases, J lost 2 bases, and 2 bases stayed unmatched. From the PCR reads, TCRdb called clonotypes with MiXCR, one entry per CDR3 protein. Counted here are 2,500 or so distinct CDR3 sequences, about 49% occurring once; the ten biggest clones make up about 53%. J is TRBJ2-5 and V is TRBV7-2, with 10 positions matching TRBD1. Material: tumor tissue. The clonotype comes from a female donor with retroperitoneal liposarcoma. The DNA of the CDR3 is TGTGCCAGCAGCTTATGGGGACAGGGGCAAGAGACCCAGTACTTC. Protein: CASSLWGQGQETQYF.